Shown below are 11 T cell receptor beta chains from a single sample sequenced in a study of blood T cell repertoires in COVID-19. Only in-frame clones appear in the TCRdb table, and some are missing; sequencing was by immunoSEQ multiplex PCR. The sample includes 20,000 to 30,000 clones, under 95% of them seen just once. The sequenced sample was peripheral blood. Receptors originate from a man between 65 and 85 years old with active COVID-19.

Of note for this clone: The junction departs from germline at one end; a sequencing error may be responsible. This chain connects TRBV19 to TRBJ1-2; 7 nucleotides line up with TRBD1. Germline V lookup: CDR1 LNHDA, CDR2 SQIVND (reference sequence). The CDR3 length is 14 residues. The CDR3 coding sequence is TGTGCCAGTAGTATCCCGGGACAGATATATGGATACACCTTC. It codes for CASSIPGQIYGYTF.

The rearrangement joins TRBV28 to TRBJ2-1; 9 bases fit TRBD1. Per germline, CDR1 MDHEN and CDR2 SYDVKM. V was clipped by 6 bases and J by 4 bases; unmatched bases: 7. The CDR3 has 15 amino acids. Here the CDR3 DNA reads TGTGCCAGCAGCGACGGACAGGGGCCTTACAATGAGCAGTTCTTC. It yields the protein CASSDGQGPYNEQFF.

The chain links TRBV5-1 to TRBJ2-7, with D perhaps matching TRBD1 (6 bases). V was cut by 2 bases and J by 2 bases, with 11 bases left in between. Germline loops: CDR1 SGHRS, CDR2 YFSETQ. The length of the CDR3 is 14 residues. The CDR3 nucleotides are TGCGCCAGCAGCTTAAACAGGGTCACCTACGAGCAGTACTTC. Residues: CASSLNRVTYEQYF.

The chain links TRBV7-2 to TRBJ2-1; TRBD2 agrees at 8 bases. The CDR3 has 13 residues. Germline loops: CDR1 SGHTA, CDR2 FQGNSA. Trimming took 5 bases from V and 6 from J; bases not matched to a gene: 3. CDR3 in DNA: TGTGCCAGCAGCCCTCGGGGGGGCAATGAGCAGTTCTTC. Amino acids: CASSPRGGNEQFF.

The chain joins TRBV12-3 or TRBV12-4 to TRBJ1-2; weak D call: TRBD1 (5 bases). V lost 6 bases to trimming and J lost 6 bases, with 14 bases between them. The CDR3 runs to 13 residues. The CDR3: CASSSQGYHGYTF. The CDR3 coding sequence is TGTGCCAGCAGCAGTCAGGGTTATCATGGCTACACCTTC.

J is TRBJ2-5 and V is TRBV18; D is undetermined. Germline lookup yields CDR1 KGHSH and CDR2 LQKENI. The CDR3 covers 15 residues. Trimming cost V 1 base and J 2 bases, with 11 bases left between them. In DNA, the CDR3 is TGTGCCAGCTCACCACATGTGGCATCTCAAGAGACCCAGTACTTC. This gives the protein CASSPHVASQETQYF.

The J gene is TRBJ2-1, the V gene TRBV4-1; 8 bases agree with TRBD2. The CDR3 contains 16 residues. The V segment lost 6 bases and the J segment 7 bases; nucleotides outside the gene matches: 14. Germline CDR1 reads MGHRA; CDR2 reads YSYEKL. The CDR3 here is CASRHLPGGMENEQFF. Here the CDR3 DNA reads TGCGCCAGCAGACATCTTCCGGGGGGGATGGAGAATGAGCAGTTCTTC.

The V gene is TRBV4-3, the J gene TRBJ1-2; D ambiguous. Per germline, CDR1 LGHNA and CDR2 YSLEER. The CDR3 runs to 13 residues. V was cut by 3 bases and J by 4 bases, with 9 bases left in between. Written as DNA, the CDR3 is TGCGCCAGCAGCCACGGGTATCCCTATGGCTACACCTTC. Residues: CASSHGYPYGYTF.

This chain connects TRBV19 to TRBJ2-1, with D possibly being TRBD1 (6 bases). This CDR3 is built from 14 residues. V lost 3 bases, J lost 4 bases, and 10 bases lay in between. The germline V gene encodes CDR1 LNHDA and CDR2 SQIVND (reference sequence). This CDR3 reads CASSMGAEYNEQFF. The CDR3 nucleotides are TGTGCCAGTAGTATGGGGGCGGAGTACAATGAGCAGTTCTTC. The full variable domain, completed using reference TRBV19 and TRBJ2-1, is DGGITQSPKYLFRKEGQNVTLSCEQNLNHDAMYWYRQDPGQGLRLIYYSQIVNDFQKGDIAEGYSVSREKKESFPLTVTSAQKNPTAFYLCASSMGAEYNEQFFGPGTRLTVL.

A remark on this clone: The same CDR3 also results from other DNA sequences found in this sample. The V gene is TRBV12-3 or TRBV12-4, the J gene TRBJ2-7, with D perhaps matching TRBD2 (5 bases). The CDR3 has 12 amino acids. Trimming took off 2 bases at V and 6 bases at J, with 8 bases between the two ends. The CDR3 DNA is TGTGCCAGCAGTTTAAGGAGCGGCGAGCAGTACTTC. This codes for CASSLRSGEQYF.

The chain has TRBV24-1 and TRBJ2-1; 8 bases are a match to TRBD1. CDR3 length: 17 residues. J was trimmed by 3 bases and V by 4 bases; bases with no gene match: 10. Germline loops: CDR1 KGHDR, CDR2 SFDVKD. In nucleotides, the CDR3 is TGTGCCACCAGTGACCCCCCGGGACAGGAAAACTACAATGAGCAGTTCTTC. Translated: CATSDPPGQENYNEQFF.